This T cell receptor (beta chain) is drawn from a study of T cell clonotyping in hematopoietic cell transplantation. Study background: Pretransplant recipient samples were taken after cytoreduction.

The method was immunoSEQ multiplex PCR; TCRdb's version includes in-frame clones alone and lacks a portion of them. The sample lists around 28,000 clones; approximately 81% were seen once. Concerning this clone itself: The antigen remains undetermined.

Germline lookup yields CDR1 ENHRY and CDR2 SYGVKD. The CDR3 is 15 residues long. V lost 4 bases to trimming and J lost 10 bases; unmatched junction nucleotides: 7. General study results and limits: At the given depth, recipient repertoires were over 95% de novo clonotypes. Recipient TCR diversity dropped after transplant; expanded clonotypes rose from day 30 to 180.

Time point defined: recipient sample about 28 days before transplant, after cytoreduction. Samples: about 28 days before transplant, then days 30, 100 and 180 after. The V call is TRBV10-3, the J call TRBJ2-1, with 13 bases lining up with TRBD2. This clonotype was obtained from a man aged 40-49 years with acute myeloid leukemia. Some clones in this sample may be carry-over from other donors' samples. The material was peripheral blood mononuclear cells, obtained before stem cell transplant. CDR3 loop: CAISAGTSGIWEQFF. For the CDR3, the DNA is TGTGCCATCAGTGCCGGGACTAGCGGGATCTGGGAGCAGTTCTTC.